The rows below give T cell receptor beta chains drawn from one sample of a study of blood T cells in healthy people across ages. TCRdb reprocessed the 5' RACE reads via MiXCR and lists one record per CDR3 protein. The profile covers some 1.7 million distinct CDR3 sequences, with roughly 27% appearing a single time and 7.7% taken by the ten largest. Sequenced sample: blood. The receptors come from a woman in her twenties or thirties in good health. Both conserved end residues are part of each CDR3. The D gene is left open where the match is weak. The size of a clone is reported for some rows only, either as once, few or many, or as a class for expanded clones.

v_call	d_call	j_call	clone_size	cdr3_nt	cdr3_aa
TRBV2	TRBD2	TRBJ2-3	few	TGTGCCAGCAGTGTCGAGCGGGGGAGCACAGATACGCAGTATTTT	CASSVERGSTDTQYF
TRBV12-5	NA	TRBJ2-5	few	TGTGCTAGTGGGCCAGAGTCGTGGGGTGGAGAGACCCAGTACTTC	CASGPESWGGETQYF
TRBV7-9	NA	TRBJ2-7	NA	TGTGCCAGCAGCTTTTCATCGAAAATCTCCTACGAGCAGTACTTC	CASSFSSKISYEQYF
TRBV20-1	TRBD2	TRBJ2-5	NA	TGCAGTGCTAGACTAGCGGGAATTCGGGAGCAGTACTTC	CSARLAGIREQYF
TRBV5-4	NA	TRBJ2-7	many	TGTGCCAGCAGCTTACCCCAGGGAGTTGGGACCTACGAGCAGTACTTC	CASSLPQGVGTYEQYF
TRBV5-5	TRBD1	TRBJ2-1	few	TGTGCCAGCAGCGGATCCGGGACAGGCTCCTACAATGAGCAGTTCTTC	CASSGSGTGSYNEQFF
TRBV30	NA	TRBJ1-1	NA	TGTGCCTGGAGGATTGGATTGATCGAAGCTTTCTTT	CAWRIGLIEAFF
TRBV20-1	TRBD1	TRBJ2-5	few	TGCAGTGCTAGGGGGACAGGGGGTCTCTGGGAGACCCAGTACTTC	CSARGTGGLWETQYF
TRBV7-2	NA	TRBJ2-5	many	TGTGCCAGCAGCCCCTCCCGGATTACAGAGACCCAGTACTTC	CASSPSRITETQYF
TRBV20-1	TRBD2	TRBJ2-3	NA	TGCAGTGCTAGTGCTAGCGGGGTCCTGGGTACGCAGTATTTT	CSASASGVLGTQYF
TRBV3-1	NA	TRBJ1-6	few	TGTGCCAGCAGCCAAAGGGACAAGAATTCACCCCTCCACTTT	CASSQRDKNSPLHF
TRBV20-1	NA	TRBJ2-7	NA	TGCAGTGCTACGGATCTTAGAGGGGTATGGGCCTACGAGCAGTACTTC	CSATDLRGVWAYEQYF
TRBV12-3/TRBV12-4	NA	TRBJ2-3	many	TGTGCCAGCAGTTCCCGGGGTACTAGCACAGATACGCAGTATTTT	CASSSRGTSTDTQYF
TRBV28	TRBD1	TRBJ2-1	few	TGTGCCAGCAGTTCTTCCGGGACAGGGGGATACAATGAGCAGTTCTTC	CASSSSGTGGYNEQFF
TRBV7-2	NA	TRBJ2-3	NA	TGTGCCAGCAGCCCCGCCGGAATAAACGTTGCGACAGATACGCAGTATTTT	CASSPAGINVATDTQYF
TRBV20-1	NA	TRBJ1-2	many	TGCAGTGCTAGGAGCGCCTATGGCTACACCTTC	CSARSAYGYTF
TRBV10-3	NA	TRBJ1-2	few	TGTGCCATCAGTGAATTCGGGGCTCGCGATGGCTACACCTTC	CAISEFGARDGYTF
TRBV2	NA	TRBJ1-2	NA	TGTGCCAGCAGTTCAGACAGGTCCCCTGGCTACACCTTC	CASSSDRSPGYTF
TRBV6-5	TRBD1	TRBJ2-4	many	TGTGCCAGCAGTCGACAGGGGTACAAAAACATTCAGTACTTC	CASSRQGYKNIQYF
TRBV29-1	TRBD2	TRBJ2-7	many	TGCAGCGTTGAAAACGGGGGGGCCTACGAGCAGTACTTC	CSVENGGAYEQYF
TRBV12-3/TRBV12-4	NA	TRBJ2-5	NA	TGTGCCAGCGGAGAGTGGGCCCAGTACTTC	CASGEWAQYF
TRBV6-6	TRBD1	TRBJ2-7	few	TGTGCCAGCAGGGGGACAGGGGTCGCCTACGAGCAGTACTTC	CASRGTGVAYEQYF
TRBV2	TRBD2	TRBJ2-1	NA	TGTGCCAGCAGTGAGTATGAGCGGGGGCCCACCTACAATGAGCAGTTCTTC	CASSEYERGPTYNEQFF
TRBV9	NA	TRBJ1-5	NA	TGTGCCAGCAGCGTAGTGCCAGGGGCACAGCCCCAGCATTTT	CASSVVPGAQPQHF
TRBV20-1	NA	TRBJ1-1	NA	TGCAGTGCTGGGGACACGACGAACACTGAAGCTTTCTTT	CSAGDTTNTEAFF
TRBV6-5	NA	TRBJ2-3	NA	TGTGCCAGCAGCTCGCCAGGACTACGTCTAGATACGCAGTATTTT	CASSSPGLRLDTQYF
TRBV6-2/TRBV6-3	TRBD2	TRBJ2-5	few	TGTGCCAGCAGGCGAACTAGCGACCAAGAGACCCAGTACTTC	CASRRTSDQETQYF
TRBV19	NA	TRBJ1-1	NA	TGTGCCAGCTTCCAACAGCATCGAGCTGAAGCTTTCTTT	CASFQQHRAEAFF
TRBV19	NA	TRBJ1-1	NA	TGTGCCAGCACATGGGAGTCTAACACTGAAGCTTTCTTT	CASTWESNTEAFF
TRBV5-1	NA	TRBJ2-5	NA	TGCGCCAGCAGCTTGGCGGCGGGCCGCCGGGAGCAGTACTTC	CASSLAAGRREQYF
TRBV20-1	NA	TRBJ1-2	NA	TGCAGTGCCATAGACAGCCCCGGGAAGGGCTACACCTTC	CSAIDSPGKGYTF
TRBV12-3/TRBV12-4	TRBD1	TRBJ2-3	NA	TGTGCCAGCAGTTCGTCGGACAGGACCACAGATACGCAGTATTTT	CASSSSDRTTDTQYF
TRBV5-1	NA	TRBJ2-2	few	TGCGCCAGCAGCTTGGGAGGGATGAACACCGGGGAGCTGTTTTTT	CASSLGGMNTGELFF
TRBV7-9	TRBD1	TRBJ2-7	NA	TGTGCCAGCAAAGGACAGGGGTACGACGAGCAGTACTTC	CASKGQGYDEQYF
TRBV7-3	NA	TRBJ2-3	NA	TGTGCCAGCAGCTTAAATAGGGTTAGCACAGATACGCAGTATTTT	CASSLNRVSTDTQYF
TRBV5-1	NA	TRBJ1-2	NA	TGCGCCAGCAGCTTGGGTTTAGGGGGAAACTATGGCTACATCTTC	CASSLGLGGNYGYIF
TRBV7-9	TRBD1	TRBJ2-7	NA	TGTGCCAGCACCCGCGGGACAGGGGAATACAATGAGCAGTACTTC	CASTRGTGEYNEQYF
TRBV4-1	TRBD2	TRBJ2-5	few	TGCGCCAGCAGCCAACTGCGGGGGGGCCTTCAAGAGACCCAGTACTTC	CASSQLRGGLQETQYF
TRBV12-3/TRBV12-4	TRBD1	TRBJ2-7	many	TGTGCCAGCAGTTTTCACAGGGGGGTTGACTACGAGCAGTACTTC	CASSFHRGVDYEQYF
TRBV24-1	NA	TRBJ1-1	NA	TGTGCCACCAGTGAGGGGGAGACTGAAGCTTTCTTT	CATSEGETEAFF
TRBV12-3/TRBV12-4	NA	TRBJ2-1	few	TGTGCCAGCAGGATTTCCGGGACTGCCTACAATGAGCAGTTCTTC	CASRISGTAYNEQFF
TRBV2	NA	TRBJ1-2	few	TGTGCCAATCCGACGGGGGATGGCTACACCTTC	CANPTGDGYTF
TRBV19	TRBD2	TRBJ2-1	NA	TGTGCCAGTAGACTTAGCGGGAGGGGTGAAGGTGAGCAGTTCTTC	CASRLSGRGEGEQFF
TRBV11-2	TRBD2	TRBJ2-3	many	TGTGCCAGCAGCTCCCGGACTAGCGGGGGCACAGATACGCAGTATTTT	CASSSRTSGGTDTQYF
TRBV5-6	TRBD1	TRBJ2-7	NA	TGTGCCTGCAGCCCCCTCCGGGACAGGTCCTACGAGCAGTACTTC	CACSPLRDRSYEQYF
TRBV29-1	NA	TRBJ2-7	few	TGCAGCGTCCGCTCAGGGGACATTTACGAGCAGTACTTC	CSVRSGDIYEQYF
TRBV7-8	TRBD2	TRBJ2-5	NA	TGTGCCAGCAGCTTAGACAGGACTAGCGGGGGGATGTACCAAGAGACCCAGTACTTC	CASSLDRTSGGMYQETQYF
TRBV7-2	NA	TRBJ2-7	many	TGTGCCAGCAGCTTAAGGTTCAGGGGTCCCTACGAGCAGTACTTC	CASSLRFRGPYEQYF
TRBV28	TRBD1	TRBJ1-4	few	TGTGCCAGCAGCGAACAGGGGAGACTGAATGAAAAACTGTTTTTT	CASSEQGRLNEKLFF
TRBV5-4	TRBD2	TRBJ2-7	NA	TGTGCCAGCAGCTTGGAGGCCCGTAGCGGGGGGCTTCTCTCGAGCTCCTACGAGCAGTACTTC	CASSLEARSGGLLSSSYEQYF
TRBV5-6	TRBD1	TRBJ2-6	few	TGTGCCAGCAGCCCCTTAAAACAGGGGGCACTGCTTGGGGCCAACGTCCTGACTTTC	CASSPLKQGALLGANVLTF
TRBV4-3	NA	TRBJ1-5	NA	TGCGCCAGCAGCCAAGAGGCCGGTCCTCAGCCCCAGCATTTT	CASSQEAGPQPQHF
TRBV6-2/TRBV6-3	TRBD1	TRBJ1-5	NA	TGTGCCAGCATGGACAGGGGAGATCAGCTCCAGCATTTT	CASMDRGDQLQHF
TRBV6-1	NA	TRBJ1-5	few	TGTGCCAGCAGAACGGGACCAAAAAATCAGCCCCAGCATTTT	CASRTGPKNQPQHF
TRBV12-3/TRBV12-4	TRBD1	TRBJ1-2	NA	TGTGCCAGCAGTACCGGGACAGGGTCTTCGGGCTACACCTTC	CASSTGTGSSGYTF
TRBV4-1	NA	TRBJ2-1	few	TGCGCCAGCAGCCTCGCCGCCTCGCGGGGCTCCTACAATGAGCAGTTCTTC	CASSLAASRGSYNEQFF
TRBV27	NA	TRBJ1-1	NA	TGTGCCAGCAGATGGAGGAGGACCGTCACTGAAGCTTTCTTT	CASRWRRTVTEAFF